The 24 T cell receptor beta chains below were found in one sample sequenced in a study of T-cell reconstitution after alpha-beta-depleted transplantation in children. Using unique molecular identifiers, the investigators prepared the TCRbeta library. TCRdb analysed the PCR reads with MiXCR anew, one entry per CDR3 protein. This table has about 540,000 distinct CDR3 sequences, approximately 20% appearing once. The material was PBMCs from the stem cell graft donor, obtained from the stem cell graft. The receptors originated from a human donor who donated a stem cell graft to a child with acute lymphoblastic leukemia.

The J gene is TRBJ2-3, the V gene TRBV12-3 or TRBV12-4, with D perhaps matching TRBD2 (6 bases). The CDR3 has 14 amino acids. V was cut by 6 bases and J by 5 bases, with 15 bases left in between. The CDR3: CASSGGPGLDTQYF. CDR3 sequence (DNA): TGTGCCAGCAGCGGAGGGCCGGGACTAGATACGCAGTATTTT.

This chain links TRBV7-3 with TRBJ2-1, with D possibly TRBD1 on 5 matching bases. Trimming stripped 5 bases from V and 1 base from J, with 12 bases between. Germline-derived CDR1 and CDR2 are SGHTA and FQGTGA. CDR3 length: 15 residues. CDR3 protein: CASSRRVGSYNEQFF. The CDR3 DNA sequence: TGTGCCAGCAGCCGCAGGGTCGGGTCCTACAATGAGCAGTTCTTC.

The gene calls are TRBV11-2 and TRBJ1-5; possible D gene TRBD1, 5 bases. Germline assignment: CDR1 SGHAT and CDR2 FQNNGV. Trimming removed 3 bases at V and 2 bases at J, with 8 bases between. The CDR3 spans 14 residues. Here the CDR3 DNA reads TGTGCCAGCAGCTTGTCGGGACGCAATCAGCCCCAGCATTTT. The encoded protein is CASSLSGRNQPQHF.

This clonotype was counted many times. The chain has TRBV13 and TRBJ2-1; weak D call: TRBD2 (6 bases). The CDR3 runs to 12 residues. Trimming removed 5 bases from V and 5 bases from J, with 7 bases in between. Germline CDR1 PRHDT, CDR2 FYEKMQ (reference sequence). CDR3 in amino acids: CASSGGNNEQFF. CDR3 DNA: TGTGCCAGCAGCGGGGGGAACAATGAGCAGTTCTTC.

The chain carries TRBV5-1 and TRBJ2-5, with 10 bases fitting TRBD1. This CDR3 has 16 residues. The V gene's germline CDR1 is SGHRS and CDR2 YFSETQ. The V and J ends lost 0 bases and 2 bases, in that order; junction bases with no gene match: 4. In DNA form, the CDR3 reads TGCGCCAGCAGCTTGGGGGGACAGGGGAGGCAAGAGACCCAGTACTTC. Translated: CASSLGGQGRQETQYF.

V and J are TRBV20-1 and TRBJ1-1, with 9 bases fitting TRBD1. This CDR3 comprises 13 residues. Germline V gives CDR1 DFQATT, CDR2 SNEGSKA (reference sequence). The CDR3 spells CRGTGSMNTEAFF. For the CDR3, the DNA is TGCAGAGGGACAGGGTCAATGAACACTGAAGCTTTCTTT.

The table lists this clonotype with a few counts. The CDR3 sequence: CASRLDRAGDTEAFF. DNA of the CDR3: TGTGCCAGCAGATTGGACAGGGCAGGAGACACTGAAGCTTTCTTT. V gene TRBV2 combines with J gene TRBJ1-1; 8 positions match TRBD1. The length of the CDR3 is 15 residues. The germline V gene encodes CDR1 SNHLY and CDR2 FYNNEI. V lost 6 bases, J lost 3 bases, and 9 bases stayed unmatched.

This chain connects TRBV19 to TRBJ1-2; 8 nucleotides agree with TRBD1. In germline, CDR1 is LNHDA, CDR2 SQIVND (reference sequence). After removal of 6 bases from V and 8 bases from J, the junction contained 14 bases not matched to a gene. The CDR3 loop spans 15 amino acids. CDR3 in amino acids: CASRMGTGQFDGYTF. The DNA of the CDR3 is TGTGCCAGTAGGATGGGGACAGGACAGTTCGACGGCTACACCTTC.

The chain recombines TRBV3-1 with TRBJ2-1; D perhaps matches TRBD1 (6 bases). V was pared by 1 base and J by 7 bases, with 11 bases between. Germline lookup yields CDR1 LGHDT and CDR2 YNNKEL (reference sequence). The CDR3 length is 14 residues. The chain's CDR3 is CASSQVWGPNEQFF. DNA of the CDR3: TGTGCCAGCAGCCAAGTTTGGGGGCCGAATGAGCAGTTCTTC.

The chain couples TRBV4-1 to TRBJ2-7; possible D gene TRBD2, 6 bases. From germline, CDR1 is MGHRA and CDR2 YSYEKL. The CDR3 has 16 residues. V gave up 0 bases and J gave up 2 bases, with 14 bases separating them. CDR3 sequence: CASSQEAQRVPYEQYF. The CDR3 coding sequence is TGCGCCAGCAGCCAAGAAGCCCAGCGGGTACCCTACGAGCAGTACTTC.

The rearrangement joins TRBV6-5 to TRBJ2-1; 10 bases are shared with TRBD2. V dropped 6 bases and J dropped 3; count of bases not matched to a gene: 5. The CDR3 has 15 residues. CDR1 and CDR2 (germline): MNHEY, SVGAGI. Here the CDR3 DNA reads TGTGCCAGCAGCCAGACTAGCGGGTACTACAATGAGCAGTTCTTC. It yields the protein CASSQTSGYYNEQFF.

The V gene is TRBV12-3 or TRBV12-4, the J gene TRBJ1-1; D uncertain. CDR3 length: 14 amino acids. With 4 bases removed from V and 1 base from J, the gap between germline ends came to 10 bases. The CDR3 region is CASSYNRRNTEAFF. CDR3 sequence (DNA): TGTGCCAGCAGTTACAACAGACGGAACACTGAAGCTTTCTTT.

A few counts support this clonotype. The CDR3 here is CASSLAWGSPYEQYF. The CDR3 coding sequence is TGCGCCAGCAGCTTGGCCTGGGGGAGCCCCTACGAGCAGTACTTC. The genes are TRBV5-1 and TRBJ2-7; D is possibly TRBD1 or TRBD2 (5 bases each). This CDR3 region has 15 residues. The V end was cut by 0 bases, the J end by 2 bases, with 12 bases between. Per the germline V gene, CDR1 is SGHRS and CDR2 is YFSETQ.

The CDR3 coding sequence is TGTGCCAGCAGCCCTCCGACGCTATCGAACACTGAAGCTTTCTTT. Its protein product is CASSPPTLSNTEAFF. The chain employs TRBV13 and TRBJ1-1; D remains ambiguous. Between the trimmed V and J ends, which lost 5 bases and 1 base, there was a span of 14 bases. Germline V gene data show CDR1 as PRHDT and CDR2 as FYEKMQ (reference sequence). The CDR3 spans 15 residues.

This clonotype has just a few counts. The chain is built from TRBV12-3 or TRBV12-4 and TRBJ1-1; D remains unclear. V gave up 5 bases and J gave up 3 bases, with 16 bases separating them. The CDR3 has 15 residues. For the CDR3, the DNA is TGTGCCAGCAGTGCACCTCGGGGTCGGGACACTGAAGCTTTCTTT. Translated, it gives CASSAPRGRDTEAFF.

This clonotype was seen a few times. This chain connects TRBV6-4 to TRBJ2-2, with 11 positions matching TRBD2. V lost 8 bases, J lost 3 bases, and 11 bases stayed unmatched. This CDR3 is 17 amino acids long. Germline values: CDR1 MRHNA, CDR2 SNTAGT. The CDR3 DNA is TGTGCCAGCTCGCCACTAGCGGGAGATTTGGACACCGGGGAGCTGTTTTTT. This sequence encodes CASSPLAGDLDTGELFF.

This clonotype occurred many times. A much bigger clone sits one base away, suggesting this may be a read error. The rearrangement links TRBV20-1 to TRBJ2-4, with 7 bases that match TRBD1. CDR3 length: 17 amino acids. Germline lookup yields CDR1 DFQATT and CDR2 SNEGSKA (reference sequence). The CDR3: CSAEPAGGMLAKNSQYF. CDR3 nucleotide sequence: TGCAGTGCTGAACCAGCAGGGGGAATGCTAGCCAAAAACAGTCAGTACTTC.

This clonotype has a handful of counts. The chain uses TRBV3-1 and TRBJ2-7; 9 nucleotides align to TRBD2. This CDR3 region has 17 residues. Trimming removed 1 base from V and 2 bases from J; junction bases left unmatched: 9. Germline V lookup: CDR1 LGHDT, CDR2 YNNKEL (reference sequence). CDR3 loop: CASSQVFRLAGTYEQYF. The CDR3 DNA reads TGTGCCAGCAGCCAAGTCTTTCGTCTAGCGGGAACCTACGAGCAGTACTTC.

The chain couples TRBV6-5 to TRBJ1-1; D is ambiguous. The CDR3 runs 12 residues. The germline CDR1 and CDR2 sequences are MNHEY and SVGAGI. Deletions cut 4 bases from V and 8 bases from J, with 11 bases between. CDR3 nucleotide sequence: TGTGCCAGCAGTTTGGTGCCCGGAGAAGCTTTCTTT. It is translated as CASSLVPGEAFF.

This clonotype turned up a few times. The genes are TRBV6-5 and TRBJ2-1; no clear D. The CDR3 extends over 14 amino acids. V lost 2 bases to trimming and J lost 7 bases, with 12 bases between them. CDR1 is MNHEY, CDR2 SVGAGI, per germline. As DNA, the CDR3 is TGTGCCAGCAGTTACGGAGAATTAGTGAATGAGCAGTTCTTC. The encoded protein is CASSYGELVNEQFF.

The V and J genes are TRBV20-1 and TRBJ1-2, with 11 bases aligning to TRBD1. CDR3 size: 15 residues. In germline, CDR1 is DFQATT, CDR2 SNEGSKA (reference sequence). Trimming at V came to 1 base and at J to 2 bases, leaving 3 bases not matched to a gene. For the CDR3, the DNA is TGCAGTGCTAGAGCCCGGGACAGGGGGAACTATGGCTACACCTTC. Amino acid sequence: CSARARDRGNYGYTF.

This CDR3 reads CASSLFTGPNTEAFF. The CDR3 region has the DNA TGTGCCAGCAGTTTATTTACAGGGCCGAACACTGAAGCTTTCTTT. The chain couples TRBV12-3 or TRBV12-4 to TRBJ1-1, with a possible D match to TRBD1 (6 bases). This CDR3 has 15 amino acids. The V end lost 2 bases, the J end lost 1 base, and 11 bases lay between the germline ends.

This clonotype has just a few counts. The CDR3 spells CASSPGLADRRYF. The CDR3 DNA follows: TGTGCCAGCAGTCCGGGACTAGCAGATCGAAGATACTTC. This chain joins TRBV2 and TRBJ2-5, with 9 bases identical to TRBD2. The CDR3 runs 13 residues. The trim removed 5 bases at V and 14 bases at J, leaving 12 bases unmatched. From germline, CDR1 is SNHLY and CDR2 FYNNEI.

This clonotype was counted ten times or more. The CDR3 DNA reads TGCAGTGCTAGAGGGGGAGCGGGAGGAGTTTCGCCCTACAATGAGCAGTTCTTC. Translating gives CSARGGAGGVSPYNEQFF. J is TRBJ2-1 and V is TRBV20-1; the match to TRBD2 covers 9 bases. The CDR3 covers 18 residues. Losses at the gene ends were 1 base for V and 2 bases for J; bases not matched to a gene: 12. Germline V lookup: CDR1 DFQATT, CDR2 SNEGSKA (reference sequence).